The 2 T cell receptor beta chains below were found in one sample sequenced in a study of graft-versus-host responses after intestinal transplantation. Their antigens remain unidentified. Method: immunoSEQ multiplex PCR; TCRdb's copy keeps in-frame clones and lacks some. The sample contains some 120,000 clones, over 75% of which appear only once. The input for sequencing was unstimulated CD4+ T cells sorted from spleen or lymph node cells, taken before intestinal transplant. Every receptor here comes from a human donor who received an intestinal transplant.

In DNA form, the CDR3 reads TGTGCCAGCAGGCGCCGAGCGGGGTCCACAGATACGCAGTATTTT. Translated: CASRRRAGSTDTQYF. V gene TRBV6-5 combines with J gene TRBJ2-3; 7 positions agree with TRBD2. CDR3 length: 15 amino acids. The V gene's germline CDR1 is MNHEY and CDR2 SVGAGI. V lost 6 bases, J lost 2 bases, and 8 bases stayed unmatched.

This rearrangement joins TRBV18 to TRBJ1-6; 7 positions agree with TRBD1. From germline, CDR1 is KGHSH and CDR2 LQKENI. V lost 6 bases, J lost 5 bases, and 7 bases stayed unmatched. The CDR3 contains 15 residues. The CDR3 protein is CASSGNRGDNSPLHF. The CDR3 DNA is TGTGCCAGCTCGGGGAACAGGGGCGATAATTCACCCCTCCACTTT.